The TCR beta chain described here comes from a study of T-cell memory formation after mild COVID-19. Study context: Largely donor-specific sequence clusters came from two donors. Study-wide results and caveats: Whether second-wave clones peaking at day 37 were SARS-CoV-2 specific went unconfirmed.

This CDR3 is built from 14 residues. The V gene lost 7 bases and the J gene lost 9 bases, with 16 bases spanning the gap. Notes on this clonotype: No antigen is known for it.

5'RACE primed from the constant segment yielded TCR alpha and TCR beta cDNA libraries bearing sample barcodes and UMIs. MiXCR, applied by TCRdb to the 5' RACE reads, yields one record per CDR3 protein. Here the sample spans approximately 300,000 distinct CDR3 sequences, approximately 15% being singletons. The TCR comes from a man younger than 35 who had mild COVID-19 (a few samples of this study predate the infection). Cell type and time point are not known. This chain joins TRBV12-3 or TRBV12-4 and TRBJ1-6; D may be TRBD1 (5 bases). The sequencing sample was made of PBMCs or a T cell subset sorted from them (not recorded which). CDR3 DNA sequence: TGTGCCAGCAAAATGACAGTTTGGGGTTCACCCCTCCACTTT. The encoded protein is CASKMTVWGSPLHF.